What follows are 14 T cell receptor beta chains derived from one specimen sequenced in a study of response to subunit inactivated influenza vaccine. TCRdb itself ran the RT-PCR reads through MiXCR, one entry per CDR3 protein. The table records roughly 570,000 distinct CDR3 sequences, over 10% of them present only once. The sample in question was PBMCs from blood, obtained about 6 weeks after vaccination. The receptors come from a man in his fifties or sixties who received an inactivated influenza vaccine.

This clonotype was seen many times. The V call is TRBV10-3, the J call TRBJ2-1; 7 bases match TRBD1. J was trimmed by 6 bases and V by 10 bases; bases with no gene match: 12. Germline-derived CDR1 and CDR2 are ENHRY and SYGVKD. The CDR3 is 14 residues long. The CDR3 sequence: CATMLGGRTNEQFF. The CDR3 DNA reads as TGTGCCACTATGTTAGGGGGCCGGACCAATGAGCAGTTCTTC.

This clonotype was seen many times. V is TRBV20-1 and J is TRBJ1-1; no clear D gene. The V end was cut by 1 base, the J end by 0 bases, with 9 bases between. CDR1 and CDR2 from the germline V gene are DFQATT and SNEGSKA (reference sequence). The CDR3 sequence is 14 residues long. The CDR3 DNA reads TGCAGTGCTAGAGTGAAGGGTTTGAACACTGAAGCTTTCTTT. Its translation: CSARVKGLNTEAFF.

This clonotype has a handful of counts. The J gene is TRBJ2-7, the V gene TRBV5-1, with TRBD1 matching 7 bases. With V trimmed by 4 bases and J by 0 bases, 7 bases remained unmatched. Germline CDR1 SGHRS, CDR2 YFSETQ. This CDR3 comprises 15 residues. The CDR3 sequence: CASSPPGQSSYEQYF. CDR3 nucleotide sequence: TGCGCCAGCAGCCCTCCGGGACAGAGCTCCTACGAGCAGTACTTC. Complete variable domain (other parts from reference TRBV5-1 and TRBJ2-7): KAGVTQTPRYLIKTRGQQVTLSCSPISGHRSVSWYQQTPGQGLQFLFEYFSETQRNKGNFPGRFSGRQFSNSRSEMNVSTLELGDSALYLCASSPPGQSSYEQYFGPGTRLTVT.

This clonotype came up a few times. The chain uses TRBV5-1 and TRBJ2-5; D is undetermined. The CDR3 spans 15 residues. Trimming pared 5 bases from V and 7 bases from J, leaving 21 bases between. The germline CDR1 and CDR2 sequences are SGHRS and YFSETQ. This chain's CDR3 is CASSLLVDPGSTQYF. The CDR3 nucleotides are TGCGCCAGCAGTCTGCTAGTTGACCCCGGGTCGACCCAGTACTTC.

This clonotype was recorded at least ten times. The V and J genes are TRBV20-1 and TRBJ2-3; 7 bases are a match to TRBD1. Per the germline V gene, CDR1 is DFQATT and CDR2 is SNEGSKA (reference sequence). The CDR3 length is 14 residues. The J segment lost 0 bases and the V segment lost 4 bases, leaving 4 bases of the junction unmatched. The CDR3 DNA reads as TGCAGTGCTAAGGGGACAGTTAGCACAGATACGCAGTATTTT. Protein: CSAKGTVSTDTQYF.

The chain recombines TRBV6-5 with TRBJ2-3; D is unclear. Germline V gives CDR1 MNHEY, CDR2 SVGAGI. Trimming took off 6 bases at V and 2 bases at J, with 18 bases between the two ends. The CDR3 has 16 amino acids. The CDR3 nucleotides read TGTGCCAGCAGCTACCACCCCGGAGCGACCACAGATACGCAGTATTTT. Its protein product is CASSYHPGATTDTQYF.

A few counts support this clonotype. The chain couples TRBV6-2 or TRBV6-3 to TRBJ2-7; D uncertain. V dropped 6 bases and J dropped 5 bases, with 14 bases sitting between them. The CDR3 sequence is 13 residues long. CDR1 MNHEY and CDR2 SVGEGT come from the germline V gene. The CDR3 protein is CASSNGGFDEQYF. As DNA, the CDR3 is TGTGCCAGCAGCAACGGTGGGTTCGACGAGCAGTACTTC.

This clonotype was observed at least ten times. CDR3 sequence: CASSFAGGASETQYF. The DNA for the CDR3 is TGTGCCAGCAGTTTCGCGGGGGGGGCCTCGGAGACCCAGTACTTC. The gene calls are TRBV12-3 or TRBV12-4 and TRBJ2-5, with 9 bases that match TRBD2. The CDR3 has 15 amino acids. The V segment lost 3 bases and the J segment 5 bases; nucleotides outside the gene matches: 7.

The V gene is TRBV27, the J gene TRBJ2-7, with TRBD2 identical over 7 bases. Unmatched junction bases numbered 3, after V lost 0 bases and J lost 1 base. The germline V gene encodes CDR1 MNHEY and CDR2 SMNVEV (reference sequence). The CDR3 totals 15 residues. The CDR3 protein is CASSLSGGLSYEQYF. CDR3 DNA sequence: TGTGCCAGCAGTTTATCCGGGGGACTATCCTACGAGCAGTACTTC.

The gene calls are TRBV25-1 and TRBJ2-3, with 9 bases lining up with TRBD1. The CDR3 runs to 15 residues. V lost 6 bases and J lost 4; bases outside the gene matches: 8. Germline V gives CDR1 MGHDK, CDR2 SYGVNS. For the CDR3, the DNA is TGTGCCAGCAGAGATGGACAGGGGTTTGCAGATACGCAGTATTTT. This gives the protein CASRDGQGFADTQYF. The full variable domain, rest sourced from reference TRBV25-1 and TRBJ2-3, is EADIYQTPRYLVIGTGKKITLECSQTMGHDKMYWYQQDPGMELHLIHYSYGVNSTEKGDLSSESTVSRIRTEHFPLTLESARPSHTSQYLCASRDGQGFADTQYFGPGTRLTVL.

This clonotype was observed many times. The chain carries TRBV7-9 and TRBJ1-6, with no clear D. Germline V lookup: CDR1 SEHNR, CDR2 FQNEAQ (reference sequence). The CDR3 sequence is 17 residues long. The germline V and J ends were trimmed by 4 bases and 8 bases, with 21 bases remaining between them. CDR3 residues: CASSSKLGREGHSPLHF. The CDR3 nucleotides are TGTGCCAGCAGCTCCAAACTCGGGAGGGAGGGTCATTCACCCCTCCACTTT.

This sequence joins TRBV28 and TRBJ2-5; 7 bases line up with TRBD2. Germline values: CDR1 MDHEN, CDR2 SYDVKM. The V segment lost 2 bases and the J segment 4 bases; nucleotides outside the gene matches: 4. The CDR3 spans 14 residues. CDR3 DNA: TGTGCCAGCAGTTTAGTCGGGGGGACAGAGACCCAGTACTTC. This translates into CASSLVGGTETQYF. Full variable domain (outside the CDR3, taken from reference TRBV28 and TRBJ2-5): DVKVTQSSRYLVKRTGEKVFLECVQDMDHENMFWYRQDPGLGLRLIYFSYDVKMKEKGDIPEGYSVSREKKERFSLILESASTNQTSMYLCASSLVGGTETQYFGPGTRLLVL.

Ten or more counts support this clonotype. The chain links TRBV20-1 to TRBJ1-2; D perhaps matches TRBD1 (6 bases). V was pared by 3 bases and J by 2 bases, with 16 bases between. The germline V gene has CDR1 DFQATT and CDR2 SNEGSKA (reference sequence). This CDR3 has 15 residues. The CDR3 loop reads CSASVWTEQNYGYTF. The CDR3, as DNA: TGCAGTGCTAGTGTCTGGACAGAACAAAACTATGGCTACACCTTC.

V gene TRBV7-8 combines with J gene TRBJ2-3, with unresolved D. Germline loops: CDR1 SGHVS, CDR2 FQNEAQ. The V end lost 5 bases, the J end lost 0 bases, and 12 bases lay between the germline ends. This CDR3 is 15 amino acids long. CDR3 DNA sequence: TGTGCCAGCAGCCACTCCCGAGACAGCACAGATACGCAGTATTTT. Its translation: CASSHSRDSTDTQYF.